This is a list of T cell receptor beta chains from one sample in a study of T cell responses to AZD1222 COVID-19 vaccine. Profiled with immunoSEQ multiplex PCR; TCRdb holds only in-frame clones, not every one. Of about 99,000 clones in the sample, 90% to 95% are singletons; the top ten hold under 50%. Sequenced material: peripheral blood, taken on day 0 of AZD1222 vaccination. The receptors shown here come from an adult in good health. CDR3s include the opening cysteine and the closing phenylalanine or tryptophan.

CDR3aa	v_gene	j_gene
CATTSATSYNEQFF	TRBV9	TRBJ2-1
CASSPAGGGGGNTIYF	TRBV7-3	TRBJ1-3
CASSVGDNYEQYF	TRBV5-1	TRBJ2-7
CASSLGGNGELFF	TRBV27	TRBJ2-2
CASSLAYEQYF	TRBV5-5	TRBJ2-7
CASSVDAGTEAFF	TRBV9	TRBJ1-1
CSVREDLLSGNTIYF	TRBV29-1	TRBJ1-3
CASSFLGGPNTGELFF	TRBV7-3	TRBJ2-2
CAWSVLQFGELFF	TRBV30	TRBJ2-2
CASSLSYTDTQYF	TRBV7-2	TRBJ2-3
CSARQGGGYTF	TRBV20-1	TRBJ1-2
CASRSPGQGYVYEQYF	TRBV28	TRBJ2-7
CATSGSGPRQYF	TRBV15	TRBJ2-7
CASSFPGTRLDEQFF	TRBV7-9	TRBJ2-1